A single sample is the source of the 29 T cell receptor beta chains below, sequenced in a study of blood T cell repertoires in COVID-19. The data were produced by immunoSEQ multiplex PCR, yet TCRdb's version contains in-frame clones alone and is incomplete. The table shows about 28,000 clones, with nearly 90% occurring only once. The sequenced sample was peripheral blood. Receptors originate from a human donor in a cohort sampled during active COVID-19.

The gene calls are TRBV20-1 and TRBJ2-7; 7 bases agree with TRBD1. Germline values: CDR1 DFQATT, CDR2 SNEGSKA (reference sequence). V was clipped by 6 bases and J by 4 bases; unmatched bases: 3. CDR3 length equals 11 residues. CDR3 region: CSAWDSYEQYF. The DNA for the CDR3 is TGCAGTGCATGGGACAGTTACGAGCAGTACTTC.

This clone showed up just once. CDR3 sequence reads: CASSLRTSGGAIEQFF. The CDR3, as DNA: TGCGCCAGCAGCCTGAGGACTAGCGGGGGGGCGATTGAGCAGTTCTTC. V and J are TRBV4-1 and TRBJ2-1; 15 positions match TRBD2. V lost 4 bases, J lost 9 bases, and 7 bases stayed unmatched. This CDR3 has 16 residues. From germline, CDR1 is MGHRA and CDR2 YSYEKL.

This CDR3 reads CASSGGQVAPGELFF. The CDR3 nucleotides read TGTGCCAGCAGTGGTGGACAGGTCGCCCCCGGGGAGCTGTTTTTT. The chain couples TRBV2 to TRBJ2-2, with 7 bases that match TRBD1. CDR1 and CDR2 (germline): SNHLY, FYNNEI. With V trimmed by 4 bases and J by 6 bases, 8 bases remained unmatched. The CDR3 is 15 amino acids.

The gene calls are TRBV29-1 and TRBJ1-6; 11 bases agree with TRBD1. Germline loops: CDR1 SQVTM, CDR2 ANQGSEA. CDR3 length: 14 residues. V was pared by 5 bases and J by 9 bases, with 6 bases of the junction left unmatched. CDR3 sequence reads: CSVRTGGEGSPLHF. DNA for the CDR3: TGCAGCGTTCGGACAGGGGGCGAGGGTTCACCCCTCCACTTT.

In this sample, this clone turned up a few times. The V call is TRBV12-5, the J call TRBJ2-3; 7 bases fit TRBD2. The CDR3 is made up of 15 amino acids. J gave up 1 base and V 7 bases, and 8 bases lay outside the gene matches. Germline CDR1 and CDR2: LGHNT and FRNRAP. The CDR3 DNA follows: TGTGCTAGTGCCGGCGGGGGAGGGGGCACAGATACGCAGTATTTT. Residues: CASAGGGGGTDTQYF.

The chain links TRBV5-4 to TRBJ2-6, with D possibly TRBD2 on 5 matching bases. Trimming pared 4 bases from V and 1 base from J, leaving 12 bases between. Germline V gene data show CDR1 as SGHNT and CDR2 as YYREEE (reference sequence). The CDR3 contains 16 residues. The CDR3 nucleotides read TGTGCCAGCAGCCCGGGCGGGTTATCTGGGGCCAACGTCCTGACTTTC. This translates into CASSPGGLSGANVLTF. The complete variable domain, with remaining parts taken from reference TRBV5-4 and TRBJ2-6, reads ETGVTQSPTHLIKTRGQQVTLRCSSQSGHNTVSWYQQALGQGPQFIFQYYREEENGRGNFPPRFSGLQFPNYSSELNVNALELDDSALYLCASSPGGLSGANVLTFGAGSRLTVL.

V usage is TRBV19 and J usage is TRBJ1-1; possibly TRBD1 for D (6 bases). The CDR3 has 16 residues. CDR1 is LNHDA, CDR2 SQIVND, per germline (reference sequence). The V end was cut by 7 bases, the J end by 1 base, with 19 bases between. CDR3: CASKVVGGGKNTEAFF. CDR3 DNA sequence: TGTGCCAGTAAAGTCGTTGGGGGCGGAAAGAACACTGAAGCTTTCTTT.

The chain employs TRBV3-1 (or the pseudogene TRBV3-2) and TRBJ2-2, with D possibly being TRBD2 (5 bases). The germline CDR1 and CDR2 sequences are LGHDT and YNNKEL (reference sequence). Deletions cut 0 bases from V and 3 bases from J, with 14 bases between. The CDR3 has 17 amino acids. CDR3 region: CASSQERLASDTGELFF. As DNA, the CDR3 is TGTGCCAGCAGCCAAGAGAGGCTAGCTAGTGACACCGGGGAGCTGTTTTTT.

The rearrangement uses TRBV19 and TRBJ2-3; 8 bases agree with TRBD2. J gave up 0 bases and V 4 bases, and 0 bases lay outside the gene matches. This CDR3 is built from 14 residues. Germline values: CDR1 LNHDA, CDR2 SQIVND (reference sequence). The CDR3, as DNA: TGTGCCAGTAGTAGCGGGGGGAGCACAGATACGCAGTATTTT. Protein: CASSSGGSTDTQYF.

DNA for the CDR3: TGTGCCAGCAGTGAATCCGGGACAGGGCTCTCTGGAAACACCATATATTTT. Its protein product is CASSESGTGLSGNTIYF. The V call is TRBV25-1, the J call TRBJ1-3; 9 nucleotides match TRBD1. This CDR3 is 17 amino acids long. The V gene's germline CDR1 is MGHDK and CDR2 SYGVNS. V trimming: 1 base; J trimming: 0 bases; junction bases outside the gene matches: 4.

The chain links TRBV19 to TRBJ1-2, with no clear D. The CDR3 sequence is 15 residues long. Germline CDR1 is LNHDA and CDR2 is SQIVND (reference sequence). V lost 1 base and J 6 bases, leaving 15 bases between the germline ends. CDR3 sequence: CASSIGSIEGHGYTF. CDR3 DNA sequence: TGTGCCAGTAGTATAGGATCGATTGAGGGCCATGGCTACACCTTC.

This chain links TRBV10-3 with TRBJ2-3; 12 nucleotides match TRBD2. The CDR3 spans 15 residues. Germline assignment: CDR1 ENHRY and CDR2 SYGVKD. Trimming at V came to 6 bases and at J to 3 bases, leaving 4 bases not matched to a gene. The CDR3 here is CAIRGLAGLTDTQYF. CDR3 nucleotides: TGTGCCATCAGGGGACTAGCGGGTTTAACAGATACGCAGTATTTT.

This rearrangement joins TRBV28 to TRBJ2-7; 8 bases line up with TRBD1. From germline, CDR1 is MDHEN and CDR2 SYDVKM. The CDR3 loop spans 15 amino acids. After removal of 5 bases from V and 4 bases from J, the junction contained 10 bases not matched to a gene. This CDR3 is CASSKDQQGDYEQYF. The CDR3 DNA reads TGTGCCAGCAGTAAAGACCAACAGGGGGATTACGAGCAGTACTTC.

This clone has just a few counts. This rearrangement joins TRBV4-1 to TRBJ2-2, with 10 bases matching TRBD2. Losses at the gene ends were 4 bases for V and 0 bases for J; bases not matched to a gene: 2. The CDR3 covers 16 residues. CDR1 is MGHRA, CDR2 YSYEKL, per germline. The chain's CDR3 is CASSLGTSANTGELFF. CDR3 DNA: TGCGCCAGCAGCCTCGGGACTAGCGCGAACACCGGGGAGCTGTTTTTT.

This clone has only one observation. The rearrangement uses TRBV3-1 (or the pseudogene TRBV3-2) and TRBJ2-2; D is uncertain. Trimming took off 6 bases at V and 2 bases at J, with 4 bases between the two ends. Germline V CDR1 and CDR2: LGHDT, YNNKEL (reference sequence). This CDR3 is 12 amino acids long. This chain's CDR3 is CASRSNTGELFF. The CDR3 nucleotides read TGTGCCAGCAGGAGCAACACCGGGGAGCTGTTTTTT.

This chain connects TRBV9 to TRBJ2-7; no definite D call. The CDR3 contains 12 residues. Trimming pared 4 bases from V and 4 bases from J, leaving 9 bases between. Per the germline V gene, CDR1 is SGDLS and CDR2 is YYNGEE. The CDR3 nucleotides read TGTGCCAGCAGCCCAGATCAGTACGAGCAGTACTTC. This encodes CASSPDQYEQYF.

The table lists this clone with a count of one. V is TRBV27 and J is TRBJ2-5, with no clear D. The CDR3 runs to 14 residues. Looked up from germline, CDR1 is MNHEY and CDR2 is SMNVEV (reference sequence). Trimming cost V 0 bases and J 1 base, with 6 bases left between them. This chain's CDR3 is CASSLSRLQETQYF. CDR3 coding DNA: TGTGCCAGCAGTTTATCCAGGCTCCAAGAGACCCAGTACTTC.

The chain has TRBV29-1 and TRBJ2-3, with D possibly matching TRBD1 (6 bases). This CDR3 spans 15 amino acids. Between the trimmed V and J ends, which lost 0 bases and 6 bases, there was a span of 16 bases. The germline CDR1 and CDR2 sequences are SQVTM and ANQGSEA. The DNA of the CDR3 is TGCAGCGTTGAAGATCAGGGACACCCCGGGGATACGCAGTATTTT. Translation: CSVEDQGHPGDTQYF.

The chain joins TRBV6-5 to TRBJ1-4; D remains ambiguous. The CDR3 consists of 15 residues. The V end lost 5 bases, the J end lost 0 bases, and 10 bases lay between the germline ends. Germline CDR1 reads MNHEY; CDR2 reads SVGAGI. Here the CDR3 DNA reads TGTGCCAGCAGTAAAAACAGAGCAACTAATGAAAAACTGTTTTTT. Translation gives CASSKNRATNEKLFF.

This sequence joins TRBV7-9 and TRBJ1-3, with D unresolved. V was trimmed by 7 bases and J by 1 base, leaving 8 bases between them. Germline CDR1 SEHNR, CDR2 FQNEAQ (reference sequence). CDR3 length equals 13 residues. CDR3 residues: CASNGVSGNTIYF. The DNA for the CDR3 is TGTGCCAGCAATGGAGTTTCTGGAAACACCATATATTTT.

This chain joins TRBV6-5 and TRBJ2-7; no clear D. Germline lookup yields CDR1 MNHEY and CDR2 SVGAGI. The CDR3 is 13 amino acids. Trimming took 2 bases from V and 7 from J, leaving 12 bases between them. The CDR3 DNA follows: TGTGCCAGCAGTTACCGGTCAGGATGGGAGCAGTACTTC. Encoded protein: CASSYRSGWEQYF.

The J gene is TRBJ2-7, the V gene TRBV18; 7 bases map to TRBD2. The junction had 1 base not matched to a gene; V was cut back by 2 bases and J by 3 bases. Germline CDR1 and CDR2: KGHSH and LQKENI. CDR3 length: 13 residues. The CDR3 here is CASSPSSGYEQYF. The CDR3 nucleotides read TGTGCCAGCTCACCATCTAGCGGCTACGAGCAGTACTTC.

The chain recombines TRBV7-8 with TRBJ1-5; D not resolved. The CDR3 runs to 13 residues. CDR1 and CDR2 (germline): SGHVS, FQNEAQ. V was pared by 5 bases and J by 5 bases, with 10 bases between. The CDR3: CASSKVGDQPQHF. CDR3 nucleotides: TGTGCCAGCAGCAAGGTGGGCGATCAGCCCCAGCATTTT. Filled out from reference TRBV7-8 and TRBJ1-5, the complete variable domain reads GAGVSQSPRYKVAKRGQDVALRCDPISGHVSLFWYQQALGQGPEFLTYFQNEAQLDKSGLPSDRFFAERPEGSVSTLKIQRTQQEDSAVYLCASSKVGDQPQHFGDGTRLSIL.

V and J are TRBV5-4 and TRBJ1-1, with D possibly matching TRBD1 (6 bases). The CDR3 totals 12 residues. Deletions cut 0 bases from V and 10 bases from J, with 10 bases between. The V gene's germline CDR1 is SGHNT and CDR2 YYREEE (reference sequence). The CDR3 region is CASSLDREGAFF. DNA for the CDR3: TGTGCCAGCAGCTTGGACAGGGAAGGAGCTTTCTTT.

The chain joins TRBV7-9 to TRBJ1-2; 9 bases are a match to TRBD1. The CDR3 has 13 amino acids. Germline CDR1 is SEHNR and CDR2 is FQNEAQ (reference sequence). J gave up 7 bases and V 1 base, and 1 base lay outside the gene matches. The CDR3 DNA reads TGTGCCAGCAGCTTAGGGGACAGGGTTGGCTACACCTTC. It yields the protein CASSLGDRVGYTF.

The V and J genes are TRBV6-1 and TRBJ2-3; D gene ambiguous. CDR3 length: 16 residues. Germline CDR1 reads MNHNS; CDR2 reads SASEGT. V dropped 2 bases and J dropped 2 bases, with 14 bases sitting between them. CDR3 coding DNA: TGTGCCAGCAGTGAAAATGTAGTTATTCCCACAGATACGCAGTATTTT. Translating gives CASSENVVIPTDTQYF.

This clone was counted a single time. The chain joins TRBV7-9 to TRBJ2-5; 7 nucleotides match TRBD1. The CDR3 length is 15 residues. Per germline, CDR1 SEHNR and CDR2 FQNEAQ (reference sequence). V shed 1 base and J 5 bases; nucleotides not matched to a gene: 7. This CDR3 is CASSLGTGGSETQYF. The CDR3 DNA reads TGTGCCAGCAGCTTAGGGACAGGCGGGTCGGAGACCCAGTACTTC.

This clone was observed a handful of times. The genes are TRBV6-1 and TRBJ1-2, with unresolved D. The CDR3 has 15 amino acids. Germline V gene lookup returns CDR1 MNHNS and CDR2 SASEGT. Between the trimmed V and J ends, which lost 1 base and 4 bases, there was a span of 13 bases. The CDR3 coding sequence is TGTGCCAGCAGTGAAGGTGGCAGCGGATCCTATGGCTACACCTTC. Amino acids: CASSEGGSGSYGYTF.

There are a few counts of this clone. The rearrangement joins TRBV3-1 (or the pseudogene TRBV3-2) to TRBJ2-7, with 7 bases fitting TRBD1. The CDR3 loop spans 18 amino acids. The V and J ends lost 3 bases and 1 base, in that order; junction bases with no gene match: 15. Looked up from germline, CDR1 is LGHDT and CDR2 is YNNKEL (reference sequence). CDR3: CASSQHRLRTGASYEQYF. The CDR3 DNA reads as TGTGCCAGCAGCCAGCATCGCCTCAGGACAGGAGCTTCCTACGAGCAGTACTTC.